The 4 T cell receptor beta chains below come from one sample, sequenced in a study of response to subunit inactivated influenza vaccine. TCRdb re-derived calls from the RT-PCR reads in MiXCR, one entry per CDR3 protein. Altogether about 180,000 distinct CDR3 sequences are present, roughly 8.7% being singletons, with the ten largest covering roughly a tenth. The sequences come from non-naive T cells sorted from PBMCs, collected on the day of vaccination. The receptors were gathered from a man aged 45-65 years who received an inactivated influenza vaccine.

This clonotype has a count of ten or more. The rearrangement uses TRBV3-1 and TRBJ2-1; TRBD1 or TRBD2 may be the D gene (6 bases each). V lost 1 base, J lost 8 bases, and 15 bases lay in between. The germline V gene encodes CDR1 LGHDT and CDR2 YNNKEL (reference sequence). The CDR3 has 15 amino acids. The CDR3 DNA reads TGTGCCAGCAGCCAAGGAGGTTCGGGGGCCCATGAGCAGTTCTTC. Its protein product is CASSQGGSGAHEQFF.

This clonotype has only a few counts. The chain links TRBV5-1 to TRBJ2-3, with TRBD2 matching over 8 bases. J gave up 8 bases and V 0 bases, and 11 bases lay outside the gene matches. The V gene's germline CDR1 is SGHRS and CDR2 YFSETQ. CDR3 length: 16 residues. In nucleotides, the CDR3 is TGCGCCAGCAGCTTGGGGCCGACGGGAGGGTATCCTACGCAGTATTTT. It translates to CASSLGPTGGYPTQYF.

The chain combines TRBV20-1 with TRBJ2-7; a weak D match, TRBD2 (6 bases). Per germline, CDR1 DFQATT and CDR2 SNEGSKA (reference sequence). This CDR3 spans 16 amino acids. Trimming cost V 0 bases and J 2 bases, with 17 bases left between them. CDR3 sequence (DNA): TGCAGTGCTAGAGATCAGGAGGGACGGAGGCCCTACGAGCAGTACTTC. Its protein product is CSARDQEGRRPYEQYF.

This clonotype turned up a few times. The rearrangement uses TRBV27 and TRBJ2-2, with 8 bases lining up with TRBD2. The junction had 7 bases not matched to a gene; V was cut back by 4 bases and J by 6 bases. Germline loops: CDR1 MNHEY, CDR2 SMNVEV (reference sequence). The CDR3 runs 15 residues. The CDR3 protein is CASSSRAGGSGELFF. As DNA, the CDR3 is TGTGCCAGCAGTTCACGTGCGGGAGGATCCGGGGAGCTGTTTTTT.